The 22 T cell receptor beta chains below all came from one sample that was sequenced in a study of T cell changes during pregnancy in multiple sclerosis. Profiled with immunoSEQ multiplex PCR; TCRdb holds only in-frame clones, not every one. The sample lists tens of thousands of clones; around nine tenths were seen once. The sample in question was CD4+ T cells from peripheral blood mononuclear cells, obtained before pregnancy. Source of these receptors: a female donor with multiple sclerosis, enrolled in a pregnancy study.

J is TRBJ1-3 and V is TRBV2, with TRBD1 matching 9 bases. In germline, CDR1 is SNHLY, CDR2 FYNNEI. Trimming at V came to 5 bases and at J to 3 bases, leaving 5 bases not matched to a gene. The CDR3 spans 15 residues. The CDR3 sequence: CASSYDRGYGNTIYF. Here the CDR3 DNA reads TGTGCCAGCAGTTACGACAGGGGGTATGGAAACACCATATATTTT.

The chain combines TRBV6-5 with TRBJ2-1, with D perhaps TRBD2 (6 bases). Germline V gene lookup returns CDR1 MNHEY and CDR2 SVGAGI. The length of the CDR3 is 13 residues. V dropped 5 bases and J dropped 4 bases, with 9 bases sitting between them. CDR3 region: CASSLSGYNEQFF. CDR3 in DNA: TGTGCCAGCAGTCTTAGCGGATACAATGAGCAGTTCTTC.

Here the CDR3 reads CASSAGTSGGGETQYF. The CDR3 DNA is TGTGCCAGCAGTGCGGGAACTAGCGGGGGCGGAGAGACCCAGTACTTC. The chain couples TRBV6-1 to TRBJ2-5; 11 bases are shared with TRBD2. V shed 4 bases, J shed 4 bases, and the junction held 8 bases outside the gene matches. CDR3 size: 16 residues. CDR1 and CDR2 from the germline V gene are MNHNS and SASEGT.

This clone appeared many times. This rearrangement joins TRBV2 to TRBJ1-2; a weak D match, TRBD1 (5 bases). Trimming removed 2 bases from V and 4 bases from J, with 17 bases in between. The CDR3 covers 16 residues. Germline CDR1 is SNHLY and CDR2 is FYNNEI. The CDR3 protein is CASSEIRFRGPYGYTF. The CDR3 region has the DNA TGTGCCAGCAGTGAAATAAGGTTTAGGGGTCCCTATGGCTACACCTTC.

The J gene is TRBJ2-3, the V gene TRBV7-9, with D tentatively TRBD2 (6 bases). Per the germline V gene, CDR1 is SEHNR and CDR2 is FQNEAQ (reference sequence). Trimming shortened V by 5 bases and J by 0 bases, and 24 bases separated the two germline ends. The CDR3 is 19 residues long. The CDR3: CASSVPPEGTPTSTDTQYF. Written as DNA, the CDR3 is TGTGCCAGCAGCGTCCCGCCAGAGGGGACTCCTACTAGCACAGATACGCAGTATTTT.

This rearrangement joins TRBV28 to TRBJ1-5; TRBD1 might be the D (6 bases). CDR3 length: 13 residues. Trimming stripped 4 bases from V and 6 bases from J, with 10 bases between. Germline CDR1 reads MDHEN; CDR2 reads SYDVKM. The CDR3 DNA reads as TGTGCCAGCAGTTCCCCGACAGGTCAGCCCCAGCATTTT. Its protein product is CASSSPTGQPQHF.

The chain uses TRBV18 and TRBJ2-1; 11 bases fit TRBD1. The CDR3 sequence is 17 residues long. The V gene's germline CDR1 is KGHSH and CDR2 LQKENI. V shed 0 bases, J shed 8 bases, and the junction held 9 bases outside the gene matches. DNA for the CDR3: TGTGCCAGCTCACCACCGTCAGGACAGGGGGCAAAAGATGAGCAGTTCTTC. The encoded protein is CASSPPSGQGAKDEQFF.

This clone was seen ten or more times. The V gene is TRBV6-1, the J gene TRBJ1-5, with 7 bases identical to TRBD1. Germline V gene sequence: CDR1 MNHNS, CDR2 SASEGT. The CDR3 length is 13 residues. V trimming: 1 base; J trimming: 6 bases; junction bases outside the gene matches: 0. The CDR3 region has the DNA TGTGCCAGCAGTGAAGACAGGGGTCAGCCCCAGCATTTT. This encodes CASSEDRGQPQHF.

With regard to this clone: Other nucleotide sequences from this sample produce the same CDR3. The chain links TRBV7-8 to TRBJ2-7; 9 positions agree with TRBD2. CDR1 and CDR2 (germline): SGHVS, FQNEAQ. V was pared by 1 base and J by 4 bases, with 5 bases of the junction left unmatched. The CDR3 is 15 residues long. CDR3 region: CASSLVAGGPYEQYF. As DNA, the CDR3 is TGTGCCAGCAGCTTAGTGGCGGGAGGGCCTTACGAGCAGTACTTC.

The count of this clone is one. The rearrangement joins TRBV18 to TRBJ2-7, with D possibly matching TRBD2 (6 bases). Trimming left V 3 bases short and J 5 bases short, with 14 bases between. Germline CDR1 is KGHSH and CDR2 is LQKENI. This CDR3 spans 14 amino acids. The CDR3 sequence is CASSPLGGPHEQYF. The CDR3 nucleotides are TGTGCCAGCTCACCTCTGGGGGGACCTCACGAGCAGTACTTC. Drawing the rest from reference TRBV18 and TRBJ2-7, the complete variable domain is NAGVMQNPRHLVRRRGQEARLRCSPMKGHSHVYWYRQLPEEGLKFMVYLQKENIIDESGMPKERFSAEFPKEGPSILRIQQVVRGDSAAYFCASSPLGGPHEQYFGPGTRLTVT.

This sequence joins TRBV28 and TRBJ2-5, with 9 bases matching TRBD2. J gave up 4 bases and V 5 bases, and 8 bases lay outside the gene matches. This CDR3 is 15 amino acids long. The germline gives CDR1 MDHEN, CDR2 SYDVKM. Here the CDR3 reads CASSAGGGGGETQYF. CDR3 DNA: TGTGCCAGCAGTGCGGGAGGGGGCGGTGGAGAGACCCAGTACTTC.

This chain uses TRBV28 with TRBJ1-1; 9 bases agree with TRBD1. The CDR3 covers 15 residues. Germline V gene lookup returns CDR1 MDHEN and CDR2 SYDVKM. V was clipped by 6 bases and J by 1 base; unmatched bases: 6. In nucleotides, the CDR3 is TGTGCCAGCAGGTGGGGGGACAGGGAGAACACTGAAGCTTTCTTT. Translation gives CASRWGDRENTEAFF.

The DNA of the CDR3 is TGTGCCAGCAGTCCCATCGGCCATACAGGAGATACGCAGTATTTT. This translates into CASSPIGHTGDTQYF. The chain recombines TRBV6-5 with TRBJ2-3; D may be TRBD1 (5 bases). V lost 5 bases and J 5 bases, leaving 17 bases between the germline ends. Germline CDR1 MNHEY, CDR2 SVGAGI. The CDR3 has 15 residues.

The rearrangement uses TRBV28 and TRBJ1-4; D possibly corresponds to TRBD1 (5 bases). CDR1 and CDR2 from the germline V gene are MDHEN and SYDVKM. CDR3 length: 14 amino acids. The germline V and J ends were trimmed by 3 bases and 5 bases, with 10 bases remaining between them. The DNA of the CDR3 is TGTGCCAGCAGTTTGACCGGGGGGAATGAAAAACTGTTTTTT. This codes for CASSLTGGNEKLFF.

This clone was detected a few times. The V call is TRBV27, the J call TRBJ1-1, with D possibly matching TRBD1 (6 bases). Germline lookup yields CDR1 MNHEY and CDR2 SMNVEV (reference sequence). The length of the CDR3 is 16 residues. V lost 5 bases to trimming and J lost 6 bases, with 22 bases between them. CDR3 residues: CASSRGRRQGSSEAFF. CDR3 in DNA: TGTGCCAGCAGTCGAGGACGTAGGCAGGGGAGCTCTGAAGCTTTCTTT.

The V and J genes are TRBV10-3 and TRBJ1-2, with D uncertain. Trimming took off 4 bases at V and 0 bases at J, with 6 bases between the two ends. The CDR3 has 13 amino acids. Germline CDR1 is ENHRY and CDR2 is SYGVKD. The CDR3 here is CAISGASNYGYTF. Here the CDR3 DNA reads TGTGCCATCAGTGGGGCTTCTAACTATGGCTACACCTTC.

V is TRBV7-9 and J is TRBJ2-1; possibly TRBD2 for D (5 bases). The CDR3 is made up of 14 amino acids. The ends were cut back, 5 bases at V and 8 bases at J, with 16 bases in the middle. The V gene's germline CDR1 is SEHNR and CDR2 FQNEAQ (reference sequence). In nucleotides, the CDR3 is TGTGCCAGCAGCCCCTCGGTTGATAGCGATGAGCAGTTCTTC. This codes for CASSPSVDSDEQFF.

V and J are TRBV5-1 and TRBJ1-1; D not resolved. This CDR3 contains 13 residues. The V and J ends lost 0 bases and 0 bases respectively, with 3 bases between them. Germline V gene data show CDR1 as SGHRS and CDR2 as YFSETQ. CDR3 region: CASSLAVNTEAFF. CDR3 nucleotides: TGCGCCAGCAGCTTGGCGGTGAACACTGAAGCTTTCTTT.

The V call is TRBV25-1, the J call TRBJ2-1, with 11 bases lining up with TRBD2. The junction had 12 bases not matched to a gene; V was cut back by 1 base and J by 10 bases. Per germline, CDR1 MGHDK and CDR2 SYGVNS. This CDR3 has 17 amino acids. CDR3: CASSEWPGTSGKEEQFF. CDR3 nucleotides: TGTGCCAGCAGTGAATGGCCGGGGACTAGCGGAAAAGAGGAGCAGTTCTTC.

J is TRBJ2-2 and V is TRBV5-1, with 11 bases lining up with TRBD2. CDR1 SGHRS and CDR2 YFSETQ come from the germline V gene. Unmatched junction bases numbered 9, after V lost 3 bases and J lost 5 bases. The CDR3 totals 17 residues. CDR3 residues: CASSSGGSGRVTGELFF. CDR3 DNA sequence: TGCGCCAGCAGCTCTGGCGGTAGCGGGAGGGTGACCGGGGAGCTGTTTTTT.

The chain is built from TRBV13 and TRBJ1-1; D ambiguous. The CDR3 runs 11 residues. CDR1 is PRHDT and CDR2 is FYEKMQ in the germline V gene (reference sequence). Trimming took 5 bases from V and 10 from J, leaving 11 bases between them. CDR3 amino acids: CASSEQIRAFF. The CDR3 DNA sequence: TGTGCCAGCAGCGAACAAATACGAGCTTTCTTT.

The rearrangement joins TRBV2 to TRBJ1-5, with D unresolved. The CDR3 is 13 residues long. Per the germline V gene, CDR1 is SNHLY and CDR2 is FYNNEI. V lost 4 bases and J 0 bases, leaving 4 bases between the germline ends. This CDR3 reads CASSAFSNQPQHF. In DNA form, the CDR3 reads TGTGCCAGCAGTGCTTTTAGCAATCAGCCCCAGCATTTT.